This T cell receptor (beta chain) comes out of a study of tissue T cells after allogeneic stem cell transplantation. On the study more broadly: Pathologist H&E review favored samples with visible lymphocytes for sequencing among multiple samples. The study's findings and limits: Only a limited share of tissue TCRs appeared in blood or spleen.

From germline, CDR1 is MNHEY and CDR2 SMNVEV (reference sequence). Trimming shortened V by 2 bases and J by 0 bases, and 5 bases separated the two germline ends. CDR3 length equals 14 residues. The protocol was immunoSEQ multiplex PCR, while the TCRdb copy is restricted to in-frame clones and leaves out a portion. The table lists over 4,000 clones, approximately 70% of them singletons. Median post-mortem interval was approximately ten hours for GI, liver, skin and lymphoid tissues. As for this clone: Its antigen is not identified. The sample contains more than one DNA sequence encoding this CDR3.

The material was left colon tissue, obtained at autopsy. The V call is TRBV27, the J call TRBJ2-1; D is uncertain. The receptor comes from an older male donor with lung cancer. The CDR3 DNA reads TGTGCCAGCAGTTTAACGAGCTCCTACAATGAGCAGTTCTTC. Translation: CASSLTSSYNEQFF.